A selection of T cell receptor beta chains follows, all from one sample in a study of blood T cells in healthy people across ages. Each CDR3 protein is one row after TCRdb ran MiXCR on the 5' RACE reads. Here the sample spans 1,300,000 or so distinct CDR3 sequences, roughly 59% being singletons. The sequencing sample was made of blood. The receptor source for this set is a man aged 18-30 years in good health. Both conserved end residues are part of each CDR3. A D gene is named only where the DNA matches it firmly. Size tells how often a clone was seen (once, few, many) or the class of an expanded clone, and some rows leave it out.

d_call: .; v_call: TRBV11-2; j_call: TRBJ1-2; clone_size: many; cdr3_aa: CASSLERRLNYGYTF; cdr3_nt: TGTGCCAGCAGCTTAGAAAGGCGGCTTAACTATGGCTACACCTTC
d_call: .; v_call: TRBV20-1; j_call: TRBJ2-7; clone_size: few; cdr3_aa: CSASTMTSTYEQYF; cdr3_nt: TGCAGTGCCTCAACCATGACATCCACCTACGAGCAGTACTTC
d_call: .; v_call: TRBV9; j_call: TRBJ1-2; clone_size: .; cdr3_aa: CASSLQEGGFGYTF; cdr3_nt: TGTGCCAGCAGCCTTCAAGAGGGGGGCTTTGGCTACACCTTC
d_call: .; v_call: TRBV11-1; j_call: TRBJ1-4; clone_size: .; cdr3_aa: CASSLQFPEPNEKLFF; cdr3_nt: TGTGCCAGCAGCTTACAGTTTCCAGAACCGAATGAAAAACTGTTTTTT
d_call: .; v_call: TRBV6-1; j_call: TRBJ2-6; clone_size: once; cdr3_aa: CASKDYDSPSGANVLTF; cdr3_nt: TGTGCCAGCAAGGATTACGACAGCCCTTCTGGGGCCAACGTCCTGACTTTC
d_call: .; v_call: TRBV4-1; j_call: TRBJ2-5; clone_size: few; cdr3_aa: CASSQGGGRRGQETQYF; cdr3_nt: TGCGCCAGCAGCCAAGGTGGAGGGAGACGGGGCCAAGAGACCCAGTACTTC
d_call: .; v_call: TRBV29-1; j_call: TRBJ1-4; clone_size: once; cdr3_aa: CSVRVGAPTNEKLFF; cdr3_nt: TGCAGCGTCAGAGTTGGGGCTCCAACTAATGAAAAACTGTTTTTT
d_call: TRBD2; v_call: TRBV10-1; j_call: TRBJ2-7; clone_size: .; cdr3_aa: CASSDQAGGQYEQYF; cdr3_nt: TGCGCCAGCAGTGACCAAGCGGGGGGACAATACGAGCAGTACTTC
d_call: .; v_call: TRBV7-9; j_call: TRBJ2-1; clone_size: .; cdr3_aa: CASSAPLEDNNEQFF; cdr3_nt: TGTGCCAGCAGCGCCCCTCTCGAAGATAACAATGAGCAGTTCTTC
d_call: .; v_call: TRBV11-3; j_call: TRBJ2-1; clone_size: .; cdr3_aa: CASSFLLGEQFF; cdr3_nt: TGTGCCAGCAGCTTCCTTCTTGGTGAGCAGTTCTTC
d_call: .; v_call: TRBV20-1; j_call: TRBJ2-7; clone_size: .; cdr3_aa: CSARREQYF; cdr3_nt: TGCAGTGCTAGACGCGAGCAGTACTTC
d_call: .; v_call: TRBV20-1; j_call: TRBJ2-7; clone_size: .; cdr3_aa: CSATKGVHYEQYF; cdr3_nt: TGCAGTGCTACCAAAGGGGTCCACTACGAGCAGTACTTC
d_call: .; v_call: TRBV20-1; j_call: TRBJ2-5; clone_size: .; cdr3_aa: CSPRSGGTQETQYF; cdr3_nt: TGCAGTCCGAGAAGTGGGGGGACCCAAGAGACCCAGTACTTC
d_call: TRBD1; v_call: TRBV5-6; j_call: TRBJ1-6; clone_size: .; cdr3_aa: CASSFRQGIPRRGSPLHF; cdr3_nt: TGTGCCAGCAGCTTCCGACAGGGGATCCCTCGAAGAGGTTCACCCCTCCACTTT
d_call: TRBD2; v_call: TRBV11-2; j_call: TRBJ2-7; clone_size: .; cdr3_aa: CASTLTSGSQSSYEQYF; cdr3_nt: TGTGCCAGCACCCTGACTAGCGGGAGCCAAAGCTCCTACGAGCAGTACTTC
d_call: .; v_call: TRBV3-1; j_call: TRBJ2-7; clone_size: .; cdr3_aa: CASSQGNYGFYEQYF; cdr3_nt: TGTGCCAGCAGCCAAGGTAATTATGGCTTCTACGAGCAGTACTTC
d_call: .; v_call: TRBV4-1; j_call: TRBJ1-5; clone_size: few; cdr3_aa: CASSQVYPVSNQPQHF; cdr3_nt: TGCGCCAGCAGCCAAGTATATCCGGTGAGCAATCAGCCCCAGCATTTT
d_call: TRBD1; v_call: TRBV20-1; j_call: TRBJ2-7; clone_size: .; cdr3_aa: CSAKTGRAYEQYF; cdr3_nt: TGCAGTGCTAAGACAGGGCGGGCCTACGAGCAGTACTTC
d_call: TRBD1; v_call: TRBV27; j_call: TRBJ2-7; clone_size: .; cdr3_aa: CASRLTGTPYEQYF; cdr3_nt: TGTGCCAGCAGGCTGACAGGGACCCCCTACGAGCAGTACTTC
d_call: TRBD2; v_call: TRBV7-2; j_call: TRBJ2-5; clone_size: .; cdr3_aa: CASSLAGGPGQQTQYF; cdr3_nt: TGTGCCAGCAGCCTAGCGGGGGGACCCGGCCAGCAGACCCAGTACTTC
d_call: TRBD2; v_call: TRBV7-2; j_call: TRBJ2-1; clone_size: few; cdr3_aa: CASSLLSGITEQFF; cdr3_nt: TGTGCCAGCAGCTTGCTTAGCGGGATTACTGAGCAGTTCTTC
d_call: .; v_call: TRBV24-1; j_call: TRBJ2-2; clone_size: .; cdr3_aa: CATSDVSSTGELFF; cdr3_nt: TGTGCCACCAGTGACGTTAGCAGCACCGGGGAGCTGTTTTTT
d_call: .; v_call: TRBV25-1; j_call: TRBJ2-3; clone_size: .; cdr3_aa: CASSEAGRAQYF; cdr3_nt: TGTGCCAGCAGTGAAGCGGGACGGGCGCAGTATTTT
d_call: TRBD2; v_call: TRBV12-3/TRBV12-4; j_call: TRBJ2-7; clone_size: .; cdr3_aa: CASSSLVGRERYEQYF; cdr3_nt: TGTGCCAGCAGTTCCCTTGTAGGGCGGGAGAGATACGAGCAGTACTTC
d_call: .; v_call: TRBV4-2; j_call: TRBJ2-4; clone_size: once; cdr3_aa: CANSQGWAEGTENIQYF; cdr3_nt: TGTGCCAACAGCCAAGGGTGGGCGGAGGGCACAGAAAACATTCAGTACTTC
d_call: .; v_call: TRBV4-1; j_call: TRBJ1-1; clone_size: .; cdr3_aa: CASSPRQASTEAFF; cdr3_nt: TGCGCCAGCAGCCCTAGACAGGCTTCCACTGAAGCTTTCTTT
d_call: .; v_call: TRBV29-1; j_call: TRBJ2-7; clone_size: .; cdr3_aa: CSVLRAGSGYEQYF; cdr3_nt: TGCAGCGTTCTCAGAGCAGGGAGTGGGTACGAGCAGTACTTC
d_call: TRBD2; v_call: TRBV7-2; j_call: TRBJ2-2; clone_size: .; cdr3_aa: CASSFSGTRNTGELFF; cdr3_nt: TGTGCCAGCAGCTTTTCCGGGACTAGAAACACCGGGGAGCTGTTTTTT
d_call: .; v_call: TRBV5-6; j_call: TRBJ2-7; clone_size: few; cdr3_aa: CASSWQGRHEQYF; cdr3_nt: TGTGCCAGCAGCTGGCAGGGTCGGCACGAGCAGTACTTC
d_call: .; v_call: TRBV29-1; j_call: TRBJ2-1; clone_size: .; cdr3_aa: CSVEIRVHEQFF; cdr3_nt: TGCAGCGTTGAGATTAGGGTCCATGAGCAGTTCTTC
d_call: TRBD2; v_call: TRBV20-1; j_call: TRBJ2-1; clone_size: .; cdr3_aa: CSANVAGLNEQFF; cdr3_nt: TGCAGTGCCAACGTAGCGGGGTTGAATGAGCAGTTCTTC
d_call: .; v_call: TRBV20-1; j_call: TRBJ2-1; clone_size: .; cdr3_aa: CSAGHTRASGNEQFF; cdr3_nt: TGCAGTGCTGGCCATACCAGGGCATCAGGGAATGAGCAGTTCTTC
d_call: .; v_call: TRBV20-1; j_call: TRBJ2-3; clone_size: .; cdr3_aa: CSARLAITDTQYF; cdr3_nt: TGCAGTGCTAGGCTAGCGATCACAGATACGCAGTATTTT
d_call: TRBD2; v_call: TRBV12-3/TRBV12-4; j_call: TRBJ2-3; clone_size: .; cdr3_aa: CASSQSGGRADTQYF; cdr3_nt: TGTGCCAGCAGTCAAAGCGGGGGGAGGGCAGATACGCAGTATTTT
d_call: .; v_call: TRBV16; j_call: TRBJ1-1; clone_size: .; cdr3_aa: CASSQSSDGTTEAFF; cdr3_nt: TGTGCCAGCAGCCAATCATCGGACGGAACCACTGAAGCTTTCTTT
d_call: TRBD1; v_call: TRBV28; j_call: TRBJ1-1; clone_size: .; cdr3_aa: CASSPGGDTEAFF; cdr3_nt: TGTGCCAGCAGCCCAGGGGGGGACACTGAAGCTTTCTTT
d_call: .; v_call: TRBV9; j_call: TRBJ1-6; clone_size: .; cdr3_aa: CASSVEQGHNSPLHF; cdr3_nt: TGTGCCAGCAGCGTAGAACAGGGTCATAATTCACCCCTCCACTTT
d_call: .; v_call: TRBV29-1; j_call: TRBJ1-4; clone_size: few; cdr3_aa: CSVARGGEKLFF; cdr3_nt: TGCAGCGTTGCCAGGGGAGGCGAAAAACTGTTTTTT
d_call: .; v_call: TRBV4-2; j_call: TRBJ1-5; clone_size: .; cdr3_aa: CASSQDRWDQPQHF; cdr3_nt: TGTGCCAGCAGCCAAGATAGGTGGGATCAGCCCCAGCATTTT
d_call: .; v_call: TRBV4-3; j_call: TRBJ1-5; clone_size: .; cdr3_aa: CASSQDLGIHSNQPQHF; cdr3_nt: TGCGCCAGCAGCCAAGATCTCGGGATTCATAGCAATCAGCCCCAGCATTTT
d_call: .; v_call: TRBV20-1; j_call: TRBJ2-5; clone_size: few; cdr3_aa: CSAPDTTGETQYF; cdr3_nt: TGCAGTGCTCCCGACACTACGGGGGAGACCCAGTACTTC
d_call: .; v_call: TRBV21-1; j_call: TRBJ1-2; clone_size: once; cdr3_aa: CASSGRVGYTF; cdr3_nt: TGTGCCAGCAGCGGTAGGGTTGGCTACACCTTC
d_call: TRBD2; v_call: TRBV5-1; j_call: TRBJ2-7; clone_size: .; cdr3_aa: CASGRLADNPITEQYF; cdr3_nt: TGCGCCAGCGGAAGACTAGCGGACAACCCCATTACCGAGCAGTACTTC
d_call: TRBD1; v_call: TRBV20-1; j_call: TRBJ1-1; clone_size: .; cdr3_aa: CSATRGVGSTEAFF; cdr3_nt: TGCAGTGCCACCAGGGGGGTGGGAAGCACTGAAGCTTTCTTT
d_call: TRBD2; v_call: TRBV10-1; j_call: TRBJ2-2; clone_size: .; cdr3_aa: CASSASRLAGGTNTGELFF; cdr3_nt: TGCGCCAGCAGTGCATCTAGGCTAGCGGGAGGAACGAACACCGGGGAGCTGTTTTTT
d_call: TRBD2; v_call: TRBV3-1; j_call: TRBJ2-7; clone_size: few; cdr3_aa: CASSQDTSDSGSYEQYF; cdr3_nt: TGTGCCAGCAGCCAAGATACTAGCGACTCGGGGTCCTACGAGCAGTACTTC
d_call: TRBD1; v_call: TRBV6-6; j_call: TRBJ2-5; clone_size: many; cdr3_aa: CASSSGTGQETQYF; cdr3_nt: TGTGCCAGCAGCTCCGGGACAGGCCAAGAGACCCAGTACTTC
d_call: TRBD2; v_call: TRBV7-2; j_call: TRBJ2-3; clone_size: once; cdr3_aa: CASSLPEPKAGSSTDTQYF; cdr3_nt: TGTGCCAGCAGCTTACCCGAACCCAAAGCGGGAAGTAGCACAGATACGCAGTATTTT
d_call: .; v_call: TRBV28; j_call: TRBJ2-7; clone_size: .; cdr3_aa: CASSFGPRGAPYEQYF; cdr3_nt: TGTGCCAGCAGTTTCGGTCCTCGGGGCGCACCCTACGAGCAGTACTTC
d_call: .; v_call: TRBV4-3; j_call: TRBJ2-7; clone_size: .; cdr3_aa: CASSQSPKSYEQYF; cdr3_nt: TGCGCCAGCAGCCAATCCCCTAAATCCTACGAGCAGTACTTC
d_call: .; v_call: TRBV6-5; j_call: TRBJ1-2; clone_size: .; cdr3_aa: CASSLTRQTYGYTF; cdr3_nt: TGTGCCAGCAGTCTAACCCGACAGACTTATGGCTACACCTTC
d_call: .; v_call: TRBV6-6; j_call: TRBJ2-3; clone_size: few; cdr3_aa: CASSYSPQGGADTQYF; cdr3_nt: TGTGCCAGCAGTTACTCACCACAGGGAGGTGCAGATACGCAGTATTTT
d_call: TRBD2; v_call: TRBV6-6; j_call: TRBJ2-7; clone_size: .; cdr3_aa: CASRITSGNDEQYF; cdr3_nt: TGTGCCAGCAGGATAACTAGCGGGAATGACGAGCAGTACTTC
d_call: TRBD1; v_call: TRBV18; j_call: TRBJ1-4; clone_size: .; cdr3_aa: CASHLGTGDEKLFF; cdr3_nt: TGTGCCAGCCACCTCGGGACAGGGGACGAAAAACTGTTTTTT
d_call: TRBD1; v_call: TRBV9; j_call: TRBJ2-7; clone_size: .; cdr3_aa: CASSVEQGAGEQYF; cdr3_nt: TGTGCCAGCAGCGTAGAACAGGGGGCGGGCGAGCAGTACTTC
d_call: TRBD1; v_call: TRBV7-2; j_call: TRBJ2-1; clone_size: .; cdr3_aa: CASSSLPGQRYNEQFF; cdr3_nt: TGTGCCAGCAGCTCCCTTCCGGGACAGAGATACAATGAGCAGTTCTTC
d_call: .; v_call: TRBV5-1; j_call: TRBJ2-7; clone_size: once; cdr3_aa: CASSLVGQEYSYEQYF; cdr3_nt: TGCGCCAGCAGCTTGGTGGGGCAGGAATACTCCTACGAGCAGTACTTC
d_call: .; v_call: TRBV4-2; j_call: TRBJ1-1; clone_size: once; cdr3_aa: CASSQDGGRAAFF; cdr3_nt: TGTGCCAGCAGCCAAGACGGGGGGCGGGCAGCTTTCTTT
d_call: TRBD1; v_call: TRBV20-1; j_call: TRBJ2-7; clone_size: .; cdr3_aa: CSAGRGLSYNEQYF; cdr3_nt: TGCAGTGCTGGCAGGGGGCTGTCCTACAATGAGCAGTACTTC
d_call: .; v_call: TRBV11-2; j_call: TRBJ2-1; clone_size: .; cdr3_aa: CASSLVSLSYNEQFF; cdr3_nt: TGTGCCAGCAGCTTAGTCTCCTTATCCTACAATGAGCAGTTCTTC